The TCR beta chain under discussion was sequenced for a study of beta chain features in type 1 diabetes (dated by TCRdb to 2017 to 2018). The study in broad terms: No differences in mean age, gender distribution, total cell number or subset yield were found between patients and healthy donors. Regulatory and stem cell-like memory subsets were obtained from only 8 patients and about eight healthy donors, while naive and central memory subsets were obtained from all 28 donors. The study compared TCRB repertoires of sorted circulating CD4+ T cell subsets between recently diagnosed type 1 diabetes patients and matched healthy donors. A total of over 95,000,000 sorted cells were examined across all samples, and RNA yield correlated strongly with the number of cells per subset. The investigation overall reported the following: Sequencing cDNA rather than genomic DNA could over-represent highly expressing activated cells, although activation and CD3 levels did not differ between groups. The naive, central memory and regulatory TCRB repertoires appeared to resemble one another more closely among patients than among healthy donors. Type 1 diabetes patients showed a moderate but significant shortening of TCRB CDR3 length in all four CD4+ subsets. Fewer insertions and more nucleotide deletions at VDJ recombination sites were observed in patients with type 1 diabetes, implying thymic rearrangement abnormalities. Because small numbers of individuals were included in the HLA sub-analyses, any influence of HLA type on TCRB rearrangement was left unresolved. Shorter templates might be favored by PCR, yet because patient and control samples were amplified and corrected together, any such skew would affect both groups equally.

From each donor, a single peripheral blood sample of around 120 mL on average was drawn into heparinised tubes. Naive, central memory, regulatory and stem cell-like memory CD4+ T cells were sorted on a BD FACSAria II using a panel including CD45RO, CCR7, CD25, CD127, CD95 and CD27. Purity was above 98% for every sorted population. PBMCs were isolated immediately by Lymphoprep density gradient centrifugation and stained directly without culture. To minimize batch effects, samples were stained and sorted in pairs, one healthy donor with one patient per experiment. All of the isolated RNA was reverse transcribed with the High Capacity cDNA Reverse Transcription Kit, so expressed TCRB transcripts were sequenced. Deep immunoSEQ sequencing was performed on naive, central memory and regulatory T cell samples, with an average of roughly 3.6 million total reads per sample. After sorted cells were lysed in RLT buffer, RNA was extracted with DNase-treated RNeasy Micro or Mini kits, with the choice depending on cell number. Each cell subset was processed on its own to prevent cross-contamination, while patient and healthy donor samples were processed together. Using the immunoSEQ multiplex PCR, TCRB sequences were amplified from cDNA into 87-bp fragments spanning the CDR3 region. Amplicons were sequenced on the Illumina HiSeq platform. The study's own analysis went as follows. PCR bias was computationally corrected using synthetic template baselines, reads within Hamming distance 2 were collapsed, and singletons that could not be merged were discarded. Reads were aligned against IMGT to assign V, D and J genes, CDR3 length and insertions or deletions at six rearrangement sites. Within each subset, clonotype counts were normalized to sorted cell number, after which true diversity and Gini coefficients were computed with the tcR R package. The overlap coefficient, calculated on TCRB nucleotide sequences, was used to quantify repertoire sharing. What TCRdb holds here is the immuneACCESS table cut down to in-frame rearrangements. Part of the clones is not present; checked against another copy, under half of the missing clones reflect an unresolved V gene, and the others are unexplained. The V and J calls and the clone size are those of that table, but D and trimming were determined from the DNA. The sample has approximately 160,000 clones on record, about 8.5% of them singletons. Together, the top ten hold around 0.65% of the sample.

In its sample, this clone was seen a few times. Its cognate antigen has yet to be identified. Base qualities are not at hand, and no much larger clone is one base apart. Trimming costs V 6 bases and J 6 bases, and their ends lie 9 bases apart. The CDR3, cysteine through phenylalanine, is 12 amino acids long. Just the 36-base CDR3 DNA is kept, in frame starting at base 1. Looking up the germline V gene yields CDR1 SGHVS and CDR2 FQNEAQ. This clonotype originated in a man between 18 and 35 years old in good health. Rearrangement joined TRBV7-8 to TRBJ2-1; the D gene remains uncertain. The sequencing input was central memory CD4+ T cells from blood. The sequenced DNA is TGTGCCAGCAGTCGCGGTACCAATGAGCAGTTCTTC. It translates as CASSRGTNEQFF.